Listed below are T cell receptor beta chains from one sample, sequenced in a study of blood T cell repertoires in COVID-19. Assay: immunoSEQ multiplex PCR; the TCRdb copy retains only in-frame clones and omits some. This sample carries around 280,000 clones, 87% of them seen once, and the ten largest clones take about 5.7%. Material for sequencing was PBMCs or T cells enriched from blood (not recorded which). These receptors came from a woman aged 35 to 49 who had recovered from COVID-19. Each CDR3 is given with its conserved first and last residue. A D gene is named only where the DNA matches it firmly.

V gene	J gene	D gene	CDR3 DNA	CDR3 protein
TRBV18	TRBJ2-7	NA	TGTGCCAGCTCACCAACCCAGGGCCGAACCTACGAGCAGTACTTC	CASSPTQGRTYEQYF
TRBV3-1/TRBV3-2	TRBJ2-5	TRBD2	TGTGCCAGCACCACGAGGACTAGCGGGGGGCAAGAGACCCAGTACTTC	CASTTRTSGGQETQYF
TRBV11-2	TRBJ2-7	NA	TGTGCCAGCAGCCGAGGCGGAGTTCGGCAGTACTTC	CASSRGGVRQYF
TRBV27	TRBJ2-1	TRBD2	TGTGCCAGCAGTTCCTCGGCGGGAGAGGATTACAATGAGCAGTTCTTC	CASSSSAGEDYNEQFF
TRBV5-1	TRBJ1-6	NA	TGCGCCAGCAGCTTGATAGGAGGGGTGGAGGATTCACCCCTCCACTTT	CASSLIGGVEDSPLHF
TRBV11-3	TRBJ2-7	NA	TGTGCCACCCTTATGTGGTCGGTGTTCTCCTACGAGCAGTACTTC	CATLMWSVFSYEQYF
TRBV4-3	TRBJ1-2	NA	TGCGCCAGCAGCCAAGATTTGGAGAACTATGGCTACACCTTC	CASSQDLENYGYTF
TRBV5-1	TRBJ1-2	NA	TGCGCCAGCAGCTCAGGGGACCGCGCCTATGGCTACACCTTC	CASSSGDRAYGYTF
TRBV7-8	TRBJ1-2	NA	TGTGCCAGCAGCTTAGCGCGGGGAGGGGAAGGCTACACCTTC	CASSLARGGEGYTF
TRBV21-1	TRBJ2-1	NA	TGTGCCAGCAGCAAGTCAGGGCCAACCTCCTACAATGAGCAGTTCTTC	CASSKSGPTSYNEQFF
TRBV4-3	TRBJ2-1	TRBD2	TGCGCCAGCAGCCAAGTAACTAGCGGGAGGAATGAGCAGTTCTTC	CASSQVTSGRNEQFF
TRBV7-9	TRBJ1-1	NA	TGTGCCAGCAGCTTAGGCCGGCAGGGGCGGAACACTGAAGCTTTCTTT	CASSLGRQGRNTEAFF
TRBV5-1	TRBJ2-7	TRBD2	TGCGCCAGCAGCTCCACCGTGAGCGGGAGGGCCTTTGAGCAGTACTTC	CASSSTVSGRAFEQYF
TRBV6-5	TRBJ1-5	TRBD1	TGTGCCACCGGTAACAGGGGCTATAGCAATCAGCCCCAGCATTTT	CATGNRGYSNQPQHF
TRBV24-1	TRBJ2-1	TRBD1	TGTGCCACCAGTGACACCGGACAGGGGAGCCACAATGAGCAGTTCTTC	CATSDTGQGSHNEQFF
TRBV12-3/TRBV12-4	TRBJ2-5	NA	TGTGCCAGCAGTTTCTCGGGAGAGACCCAGTACTTC	CASSFSGETQYF
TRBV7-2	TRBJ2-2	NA	TGTGCCAGCAGCTTGGGCTATATGGGGGAGCTGTTTTTT	CASSLGYMGELFF